A selection of T cell receptor beta chains follows, all from one sample in a study of cytomegalovirus exposure and HLA in healthy donors. Here immunoSEQ multiplex PCR was the method, and the copy in TCRdb shows in-frame clones only, minus some. The data show 100,000 to 150,000 clones, with more than 70% seen just once and less than 0.25% held by the top ten. What was sequenced was PBMCs. The receptors come from a man in his fifties in good health and CMV-seronegative. The CDR3 runs from the conserved cysteine through the conserved F or W. The D gene is left open where the match is weak.

CDR3aa: CAIPEGRVDTGELFF
d_gene: NA
j_gene: TRBJ2-2
v_gene: TRBV28

CDR3aa: CASTDSRDIHYEQYF
d_gene: NA
j_gene: TRBJ2-7
v_gene: TRBV28

CDR3aa: CAWSILNYGYTF
d_gene: NA
j_gene: TRBJ1-2
v_gene: TRBV30

CDR3aa: CASSPGTSGYTGELFF
d_gene: TRBD2
j_gene: TRBJ2-2
v_gene: TRBV4-3

CDR3aa: CAHRRLAGIGGELFF
d_gene: TRBD2
j_gene: TRBJ2-2
v_gene: TRBV28

CDR3aa: CASSTPAGLSHEQYF
d_gene: TRBD2
j_gene: TRBJ2-7
v_gene: TRBV28

CDR3aa: CAWSGQGRNEQFF
d_gene: TRBD1
j_gene: TRBJ2-1
v_gene: TRBV30

CDR3aa: CASSVSVGQGGGYTF
d_gene: TRBD1
j_gene: TRBJ1-2
v_gene: TRBV9

CDR3aa: CASSALAGRTDTQYF
d_gene: TRBD2
j_gene: TRBJ2-3
v_gene: TRBV19

CDR3aa: CASSPGATSVNEQFF
d_gene: TRBD2
j_gene: TRBJ2-1
v_gene: TRBV5-1

CDR3aa: CASGSPQQGAKRYEQYF
d_gene: TRBD1
j_gene: TRBJ2-7
v_gene: TRBV12-5

CDR3aa: CASRLAGTYNEQFF
d_gene: TRBD2
j_gene: TRBJ2-1
v_gene: TRBV6-6

CDR3aa: CASRVSGNTDTQYF
d_gene: NA
j_gene: TRBJ2-3
v_gene: TRBV5-1

CDR3aa: CASSPPRAGGYNEQFF
d_gene: TRBD2
j_gene: TRBJ2-1
v_gene: TRBV6-6

CDR3aa: CASSRTSGTDTQYF
d_gene: TRBD2
j_gene: TRBJ2-3
v_gene: TRBV6-5

CDR3aa: CASSSDRGSNQPQHF
d_gene: TRBD1
j_gene: TRBJ1-5
v_gene: TRBV6-5

CDR3aa: CASSQEGGSNYGYTF
d_gene: NA
j_gene: TRBJ1-2
v_gene: TRBV4-2

CDR3aa: CASSPVWGEAQYF
d_gene: NA
j_gene: TRBJ2-3
v_gene: TRBV7-9

CDR3aa: CSVELQGYEQYF
d_gene: NA
j_gene: TRBJ2-7
v_gene: TRBV29-1

CDR3aa: CAITDRGNTEAFF
d_gene: TRBD1
j_gene: TRBJ1-1
v_gene: TRBV10-3

CDR3aa: CASSWTTLGEAFF
d_gene: NA
j_gene: TRBJ1-1
v_gene: TRBV6-5

CDR3aa: CASSGTGLAGVWSYEQYF
d_gene: TRBD2
j_gene: TRBJ2-7
v_gene: TRBV28

CDR3aa: CASSTRGGSSGSASYNEQFF
d_gene: TRBD2
j_gene: TRBJ2-1
v_gene: TRBV9

CDR3aa: CASSPRGDRDSNQPQHF
d_gene: TRBD1
j_gene: TRBJ1-5
v_gene: TRBV27

CDR3aa: CASSLGAGSYNEQFF
d_gene: NA
j_gene: TRBJ2-1
v_gene: TRBV5-6

CDR3aa: CASSIDSFSYEQYF
d_gene: NA
j_gene: TRBJ2-7
v_gene: TRBV19

CDR3aa: CASSLRGQRNEQYF
d_gene: TRBD1
j_gene: TRBJ2-7
v_gene: TRBV7-8

CDR3aa: CASSFSTSDSYNEQFF
d_gene: TRBD2
j_gene: TRBJ2-1
v_gene: TRBV5-1

CDR3aa: CASSLSFSQANEKLFF
d_gene: NA
j_gene: TRBJ1-4
v_gene: TRBV27

CDR3aa: CASSWTGITYEQYF
d_gene: TRBD1
j_gene: TRBJ2-7
v_gene: TRBV5-6

CDR3aa: CASSMEGRDEQYF
d_gene: NA
j_gene: TRBJ2-7
v_gene: TRBV19

CDR3aa: CASSFGGGPRSEQYF
d_gene: TRBD2
j_gene: TRBJ2-7
v_gene: TRBV5-5

CDR3aa: CASSQDWGEWNGYTF
d_gene: NA
j_gene: TRBJ1-2
v_gene: TRBV4-1

CDR3aa: CASRWTGAPGYTF
d_gene: TRBD1
j_gene: TRBJ1-2
v_gene: TRBV7-2

CDR3aa: CAWSTGQGRDEQFF
d_gene: TRBD1
j_gene: TRBJ2-1
v_gene: TRBV30

CDR3aa: CASSHHRTTRSSYEQYF
d_gene: NA
j_gene: TRBJ2-7
v_gene: TRBV14

CDR3aa: CAWSVGGSQETQYF
d_gene: NA
j_gene: TRBJ2-5
v_gene: TRBV30

CDR3aa: CASGTDGSSGPQHF
d_gene: NA
j_gene: TRBJ1-5
v_gene: TRBV12-5

CDR3aa: CASSGRAGPSYEQYF
d_gene: NA
j_gene: TRBJ2-7
v_gene: TRBV7-3

CDR3aa: CATRPGTMNTEAFF
d_gene: NA
j_gene: TRBJ1-1
v_gene: TRBV28

CDR3aa: CATLGQGYEKLFF
d_gene: TRBD1
j_gene: TRBJ1-4
v_gene: TRBV19

CDR3aa: CASSFPGDAETQYF
d_gene: NA
j_gene: TRBJ2-5
v_gene: TRBV28

CDR3aa: CAISESPGSSYNSPLHF
d_gene: NA
j_gene: TRBJ1-6
v_gene: TRBV10-3

CDR3aa: CSVAAGGSGYTF
d_gene: TRBD1
j_gene: TRBJ1-2
v_gene: TRBV29-1

CDR3aa: CASSIRDRGMGTQYF
d_gene: TRBD1
j_gene: TRBJ2-5
v_gene: TRBV19

CDR3aa: CASSLYGAGTNNEQFF
d_gene: TRBD2
j_gene: TRBJ2-1
v_gene: TRBV28

CDR3aa: CASSLDGLNGYTF
d_gene: NA
j_gene: TRBJ1-2
v_gene: TRBV7-2

CDR3aa: CASSSGTVSSGNTIYF
d_gene: TRBD1
j_gene: TRBJ1-3
v_gene: TRBV9

CDR3aa: CASKFWVQGGTEAFF
d_gene: TRBD1
j_gene: TRBJ1-1
v_gene: TRBV28

CDR3aa: CASRQGLTEAFF
d_gene: NA
j_gene: TRBJ1-1
v_gene: TRBV6-5

CDR3aa: CASSITGNTGELFF
d_gene: NA
j_gene: TRBJ2-2
v_gene: TRBV19

CDR3aa: CASSHRTGGAEGELFF
d_gene: TRBD1
j_gene: TRBJ2-2
v_gene: TRBV25-1

CDR3aa: CASSLTEGQETQYF
d_gene: NA
j_gene: TRBJ2-5
v_gene: TRBV7-6

CDR3aa: CARSGPGEEKYEQYF
d_gene: NA
j_gene: TRBJ2-7
v_gene: TRBV18